This TCR beta chain emerged from a study of shared clonotypes between healthy human individuals. Naive CD8 cells were CD45RO-negative, positively selected for CCR7, excluding terminally differentiated effector memory CD45RA+ cells. V was clipped by 1 base and J by 3 bases; unmatched bases: 9. This CDR3 comprises 17 residues. CDR1 and CDR2 from the germline V gene are SGHAT and FQNNGV. Profiling relied on immunoSEQ multiplex PCR, and the TCRdb table lists in-frame clones only, not all of them. The sample contains around 2,100,000 clones, about 94% of which appear only once. The chain links TRBV11-2 to TRBJ2-5, with 9 bases aligning to TRBD2. This TCR derives from a man between 18 and 35 years old in good health. Sequences were obtained from naive CD8+ T cells sorted from blood. The CDR3 DNA is TGTGCCAGCAGCTTAGGAGTGCTAGCGGGAAGTAAAGAGACCCAGTACTTC. Amino acids: CASSLGVLAGSKETQYF.